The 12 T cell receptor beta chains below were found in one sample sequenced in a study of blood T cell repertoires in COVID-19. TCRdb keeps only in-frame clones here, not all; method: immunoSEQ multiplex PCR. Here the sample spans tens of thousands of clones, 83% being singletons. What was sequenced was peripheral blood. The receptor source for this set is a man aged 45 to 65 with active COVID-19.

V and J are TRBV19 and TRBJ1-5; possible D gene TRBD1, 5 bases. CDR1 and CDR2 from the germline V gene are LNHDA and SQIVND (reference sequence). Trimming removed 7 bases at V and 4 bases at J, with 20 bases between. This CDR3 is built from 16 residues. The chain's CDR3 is CASILSQGRGNQPQHF. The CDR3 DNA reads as TGTGCCAGTATCCTCTCGCAGGGCCGTGGGAATCAGCCCCAGCATTTT.

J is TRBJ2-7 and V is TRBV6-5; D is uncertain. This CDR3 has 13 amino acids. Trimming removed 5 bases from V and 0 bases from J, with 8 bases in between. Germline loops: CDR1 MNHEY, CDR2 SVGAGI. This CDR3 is CASSLYGSYEQYF. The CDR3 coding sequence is TGTGCCAGCAGTCTATATGGCTCCTACGAGCAGTACTTC.

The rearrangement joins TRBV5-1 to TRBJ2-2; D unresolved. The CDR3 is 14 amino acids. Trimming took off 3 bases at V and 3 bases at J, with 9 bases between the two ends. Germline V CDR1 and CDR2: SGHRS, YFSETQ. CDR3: CASSSEPHTGELFF. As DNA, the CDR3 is TGCGCCAGCAGCTCGGAGCCCCACACCGGGGAGCTGTTTTTT.

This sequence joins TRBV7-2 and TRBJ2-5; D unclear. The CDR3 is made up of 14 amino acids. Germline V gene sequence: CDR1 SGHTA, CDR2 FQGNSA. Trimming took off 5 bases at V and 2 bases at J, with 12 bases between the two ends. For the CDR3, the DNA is TGTGCCAGCAGCCCTACCCGCGGACAAGAGACCCAGTACTTC. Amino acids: CASSPTRGQETQYF.

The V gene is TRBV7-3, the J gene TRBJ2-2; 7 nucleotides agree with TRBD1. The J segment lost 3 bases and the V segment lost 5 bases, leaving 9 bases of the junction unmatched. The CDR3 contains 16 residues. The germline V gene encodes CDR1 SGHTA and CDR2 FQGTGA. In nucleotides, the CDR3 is TGTGCCAGCAGCCCACAGACAGGGTCGGACACCGGGGAGCTGTTTTTT. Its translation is CASSPQTGSDTGELFF.

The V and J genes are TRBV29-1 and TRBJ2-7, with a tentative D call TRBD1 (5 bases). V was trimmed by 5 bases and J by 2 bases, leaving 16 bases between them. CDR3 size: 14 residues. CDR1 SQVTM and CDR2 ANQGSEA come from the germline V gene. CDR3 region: CSVWTGQTPYEQYF. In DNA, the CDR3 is TGCAGCGTTTGGACCGGACAAACACCCTACGAGCAGTACTTC.

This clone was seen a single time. CDR3 in amino acids: CASSPEGTGGFGTEAFF. As DNA, the CDR3 is TGTGCCAGCTCACCAGAAGGGACAGGGGGCTTCGGCACTGAAGCTTTCTTT. J is TRBJ1-1 and V is TRBV18, with TRBD1 identical over 12 bases. The V gene's germline CDR1 is KGHSH and CDR2 LQKENI. This CDR3 is 17 amino acids long. The trim removed 2 bases at V and 4 bases at J, leaving 8 bases unmatched.

The CDR3 DNA sequence: TGTGCCAGCAGCTTAGGGGACAGCAATATCTACGAGCAGTACTTC. Protein: CASSLGDSNIYEQYF. The chain uses TRBV7-2 and TRBJ2-7; 7 positions match TRBD1. The CDR3 is 15 residues long. The junction had 6 bases not matched to a gene; V was cut back by 1 base and J by 3 bases. Germline values: CDR1 SGHTA, CDR2 FQGNSA.

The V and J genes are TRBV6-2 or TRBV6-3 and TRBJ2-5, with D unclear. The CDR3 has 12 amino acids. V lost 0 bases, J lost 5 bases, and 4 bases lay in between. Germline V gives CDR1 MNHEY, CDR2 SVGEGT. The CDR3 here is CASSYSRETQYF. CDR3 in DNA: TGTGCCAGCAGTTACTCGAGGGAGACCCAGTACTTC.

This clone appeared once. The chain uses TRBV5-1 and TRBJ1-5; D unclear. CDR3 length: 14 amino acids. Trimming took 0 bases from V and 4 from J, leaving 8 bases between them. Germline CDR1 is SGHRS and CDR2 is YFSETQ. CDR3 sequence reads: CASSLGTGNQPQHF. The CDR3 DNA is TGCGCCAGCAGCTTGGGCACGGGTAATCAGCCCCAGCATTTT.

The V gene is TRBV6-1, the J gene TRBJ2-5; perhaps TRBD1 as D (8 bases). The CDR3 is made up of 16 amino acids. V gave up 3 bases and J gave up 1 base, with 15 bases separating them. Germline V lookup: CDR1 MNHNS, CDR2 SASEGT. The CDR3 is CASSDNRGGLQETQYF. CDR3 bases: TGTGCCAGCAGTGACAACAGGGGGGGCCTCCAAGAGACCCAGTACTTC.

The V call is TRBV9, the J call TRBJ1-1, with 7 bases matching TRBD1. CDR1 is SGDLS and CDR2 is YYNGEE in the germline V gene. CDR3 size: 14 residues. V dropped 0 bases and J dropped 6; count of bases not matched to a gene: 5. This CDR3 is CASSVVDRAPEAFF. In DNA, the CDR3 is TGTGCCAGCAGCGTAGTAGACAGGGCCCCTGAAGCTTTCTTT. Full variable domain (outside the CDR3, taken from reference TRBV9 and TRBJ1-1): DSGVTQTPKHLITATGQRVTLRCSPRSGDLSVYWYQQSLDQGLQFLIQYYNGEERAKGNILERFSAQQFPDLHSELNLSSLELGDSALYFCASSVVDRAPEAFFGQGTRLTVV.